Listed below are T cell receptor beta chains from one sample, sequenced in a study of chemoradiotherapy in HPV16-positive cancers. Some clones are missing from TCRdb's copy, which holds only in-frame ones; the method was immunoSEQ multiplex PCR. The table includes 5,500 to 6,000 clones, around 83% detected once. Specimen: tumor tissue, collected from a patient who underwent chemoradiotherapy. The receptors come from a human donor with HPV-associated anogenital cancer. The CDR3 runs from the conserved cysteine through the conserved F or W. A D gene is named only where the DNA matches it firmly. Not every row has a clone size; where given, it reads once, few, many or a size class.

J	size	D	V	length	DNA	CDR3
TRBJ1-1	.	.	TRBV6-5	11	TGTGCCAGCAGTTCAAGGTCAGAAGCTTTCTTT	CASSSRSEAFF
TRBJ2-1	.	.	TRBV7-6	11	TGTGCCAGCAGCCAAGGCAATGAGCAGTTCTTC	CASSQGNEQFF
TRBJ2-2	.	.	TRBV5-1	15	TGCGCCAGCAGCCCCGAGGGGACGAACACCGGGGAGCTGTTTTTT	CASSPEGTNTGELFF
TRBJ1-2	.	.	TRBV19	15	TGTGCCAGTAGTCCCCCCGGGGGGCAACTATATGGCTACACCTTC	CASSPPGGQLYGYTF
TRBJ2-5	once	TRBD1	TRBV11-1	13	TGTGCCAGCAGGCAGGGGGCAGGAGAGACCCAGTACTTC	CASRQGAGETQYF
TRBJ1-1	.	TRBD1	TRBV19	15	TGTGCCAGTAGTAGAGGGGGCGTGGGAAGCACTGAAGCTTTCTTT	CASSRGGVGSTEAFF
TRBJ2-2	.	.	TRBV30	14	TGTGCCTGGTCCCCGGGCAGACGAGCCGGGGAGCTGTTTTTT	CAWSPGRRAGELFF
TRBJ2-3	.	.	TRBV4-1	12	TGCGCCAGCAGCCAAGAGACAGATACGCAGTATTTT	CASSQETDTQYF
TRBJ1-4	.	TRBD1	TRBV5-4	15	TGTGCCAGCAGTTATACCGGGACAGGGGCTGAAAAACTGTTTTTT	CASSYTGTGAEKLFF
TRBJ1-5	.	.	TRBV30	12	TGTGCCTGGAGTGTAGAGGTTGGGCCCCAGCATTTT	CAWSVEVGPQHF
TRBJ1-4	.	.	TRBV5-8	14	TGTGCCAGCAGCTTTGAGGCAACTAATGAAAAACTGTTTTTT	CASSFEATNEKLFF
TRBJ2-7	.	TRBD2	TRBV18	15	TGTGCCAGCTCATCCGGGGCGGGGGGCTATTACGAGCAGTACTTC	CASSSGAGGYYEQYF
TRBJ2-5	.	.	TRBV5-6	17	TGTGCCAGCAGCACCCGAAGCCTCCTGGATAAACAAGAGACCCAGTACTTC	CASSTRSLLDKQETQYF
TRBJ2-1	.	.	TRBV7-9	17	TGTGCCAGCAGCTCCGGACACCCAACGACTCGATACAATGAGCAGTTCTTC	CASSSGHPTTRYNEQFF
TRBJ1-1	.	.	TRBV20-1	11	TGCAGTGTGGGCAGGGTTTCTGAAGCTTTCTTT	CSVGRVSEAFF
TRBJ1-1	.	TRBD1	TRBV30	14	TGTGCCTGGAGTTTTAGGACAGGGCACACTGAAGCTTTCTTT	CAWSFRTGHTEAFF
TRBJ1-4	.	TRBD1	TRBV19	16	TGTGCCAGTAGTATCGGAGACAGGGGCCGGTATGAAAAACTGTTTTTT	CASSIGDRGRYEKLFF
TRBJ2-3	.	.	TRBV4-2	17	TGTGCCAGCAGCCCATTGCCTTTGGCGGGGACCACAGATACGCAGTATTTT	CASSPLPLAGTTDTQYF
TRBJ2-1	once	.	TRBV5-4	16	TGTGCCAGCAGCTTGGCCGGGGGTAGATCCTACAATGAGCAGTTCTTC	CASSLAGGRSYNEQFF
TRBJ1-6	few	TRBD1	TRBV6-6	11	TGTGCCAGCAGCCCAGGGGGGAACCTCCACTTT	CASSPGGNLHF
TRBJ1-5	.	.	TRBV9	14	TGTGCCAGCAGCGTAGCAGAAGGCCTTCAGCCCCAGCATTTT	CASSVAEGLQPQHF
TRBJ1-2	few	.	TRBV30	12	TGTGCCTGGAGTCCCCTCGGCTATGGCTACACCTTC	CAWSPLGYGYTF
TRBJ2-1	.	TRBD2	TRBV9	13	TGTGCCAGTACCGGGGGGGCGCGAAGTGAGCAGTTCTTC	CASTGGARSEQFF
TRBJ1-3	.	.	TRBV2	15	TGTGCCAGCAGCGGGACTCAGAGCTCTGGAAACACCATATATTTT	CASSGTQSSGNTIYF
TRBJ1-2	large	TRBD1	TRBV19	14	TGTGCCAGTAGTTCCTCAGGGACAGCCTATGGCTACACCTTC	CASSSSGTAYGYTF
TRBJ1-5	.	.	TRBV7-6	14	TGTGCCAGCAGCCTGAGGGGTGGCAATCAGCCCCAGCATTTT	CASSLRGGNQPQHF
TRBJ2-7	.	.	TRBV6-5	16	TGTGCCAGCAGTTACTCAGGTGTCCCCCCGTCCTACGAGCAGTACTTC	CASSYSGVPPSYEQYF
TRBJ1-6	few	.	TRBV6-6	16	TGTGCCAGCAGTTACTCCCAGGGGCCCTATAATTCACCCCTCCACTTT	CASSYSQGPYNSPLHF
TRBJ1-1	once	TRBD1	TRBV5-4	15	TGTGCCAGCAGCCCGGCGGGGGACAGGAACACTGAAGCTTTCTTT	CASSPAGDRNTEAFF
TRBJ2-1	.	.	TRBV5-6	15	TGTGCCAGCAGCCAGACAGTCCACCTTAACAATGAGCAGTTCTTC	CASSQTVHLNNEQFF
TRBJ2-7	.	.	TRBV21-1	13	TGTGCCAGCAGCAAGGTCCCCGGAGAGGAGCAGTACTTC	CASSKVPGEEQYF
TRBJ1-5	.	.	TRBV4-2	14	TGTGCCAGCAGCCCCGGGACAAACAATCAGCCCCAGCATTTT	CASSPGTNNQPQHF
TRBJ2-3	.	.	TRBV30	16	TGTGCCTGGAGTGTTGGGGGCAACCCTAGCACAGATACGCAGTATTTT	CAWSVGGNPSTDTQYF
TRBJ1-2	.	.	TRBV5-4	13	TGTGCCACGCGTCGGGCCGGTAACTATGGCTACACCTTC	CATRRAGNYGYTF
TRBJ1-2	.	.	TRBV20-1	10	TGCAGTGCTTGGACCAACGTGTTGCGCTTC	CSAWTNVLRF
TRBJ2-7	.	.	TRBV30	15	TGTGCCTGGAGTGTACTAGCCGACAGCTCCTACGAGCAGTACTTC	CAWSVLADSSYEQYF